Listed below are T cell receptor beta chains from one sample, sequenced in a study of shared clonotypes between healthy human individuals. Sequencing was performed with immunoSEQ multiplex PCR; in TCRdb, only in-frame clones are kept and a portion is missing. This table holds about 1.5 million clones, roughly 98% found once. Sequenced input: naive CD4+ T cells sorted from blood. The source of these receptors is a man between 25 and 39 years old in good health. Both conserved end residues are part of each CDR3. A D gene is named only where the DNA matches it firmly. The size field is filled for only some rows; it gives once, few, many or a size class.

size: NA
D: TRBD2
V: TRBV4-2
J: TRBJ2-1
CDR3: CASSQPVGGSWYNEQFF
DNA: TGTGCCAGCAGCCAACCAGTTGGCGGGAGTTGGTACAATGAGCAGTTCTTC

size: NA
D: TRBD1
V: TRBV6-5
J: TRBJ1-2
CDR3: CASSPDRNYGYTF
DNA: TGTGCCAGCAGTCCGGACAGGAACTATGGCTACACCTTC

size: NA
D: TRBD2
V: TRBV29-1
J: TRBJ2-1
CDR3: CSVETSGKIGEQFF
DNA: TGCAGCGTTGAGACTAGCGGGAAAATAGGTGAGCAGTTCTTC

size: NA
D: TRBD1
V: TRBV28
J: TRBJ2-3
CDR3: CASSPSGTGTDTQYF
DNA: TGTGCCAGCAGCCCCTCCGGGACAGGGACAGATACGCAGTATTTT

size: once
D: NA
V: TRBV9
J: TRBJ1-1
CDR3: CASSVVGVNTEAFF
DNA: TGTGCCAGCAGCGTAGTCGGGGTGAACACTGAAGCTTTCTTT

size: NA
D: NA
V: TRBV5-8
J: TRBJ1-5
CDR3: CASSLEAGYTYSNQPQHF
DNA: TGTGCCAGCAGCTTGGAGGCAGGGTATACTTATAGCAATCAGCCCCAGCATTTT

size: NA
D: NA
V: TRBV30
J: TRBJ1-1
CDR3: CAWGTANTEAFF
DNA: TGTGCCTGGGGCACGGCGAACACTGAAGCTTTCTTT

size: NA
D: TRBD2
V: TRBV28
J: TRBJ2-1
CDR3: CASRTGGGGSDEQFF
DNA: TGTGCCAGCAGGACCGGGGGAGGCGGGAGTGATGAGCAGTTCTTC

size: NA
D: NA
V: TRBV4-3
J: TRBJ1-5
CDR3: CASSHRQGNQPQHF
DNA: TGCGCCAGCAGCCATCGACAGGGCAATCAGCCCCAGCATTTT

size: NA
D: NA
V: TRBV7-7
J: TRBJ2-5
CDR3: CASSLLSQETQYF
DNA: TGTGCTAGCAGCTTACTGAGCCAAGAGACCCAGTACTTC

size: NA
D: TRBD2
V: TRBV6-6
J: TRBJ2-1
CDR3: CASSHLGIAGDNEQFF
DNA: TGTGCCAGCAGCCACCTGGGGATAGCGGGGGACAATGAGCAGTTCTTC

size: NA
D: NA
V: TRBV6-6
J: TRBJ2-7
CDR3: CASSYSGTPLTYEQYF
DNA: TGTGCCAGCAGTTACTCCGGGACACCCCTAACCTACGAGCAGTACTTC

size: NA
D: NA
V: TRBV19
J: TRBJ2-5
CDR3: CASSMGIWETQYF
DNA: TGTGCCAGTAGTATGGGGATCTGGGAGACCCAGTACTTC

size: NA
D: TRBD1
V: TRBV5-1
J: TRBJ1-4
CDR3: CASSGTGFEEKLFF
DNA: TGCGCCAGCAGCGGGACAGGATTTGAGGAAAAACTGTTTTTT

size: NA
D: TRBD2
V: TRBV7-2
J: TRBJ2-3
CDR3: CASSSPGTREYF
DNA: TGTGCCAGCAGCTCCCCCGGGACTAGAGAGTATTTT

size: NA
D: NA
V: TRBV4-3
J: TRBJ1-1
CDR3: CASSPLGAVNTEAFF
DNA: TGCGCCAGCAGCCCCCTGGGGGCGGTGAACACTGAAGCTTTCTTT

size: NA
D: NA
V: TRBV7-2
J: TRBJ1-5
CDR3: CASSPSNQPQHF
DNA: TGTGCCAGCAGCCCAAGCAATCAGCCCCAGCATTTT

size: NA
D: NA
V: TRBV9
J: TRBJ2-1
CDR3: CASSVEEYYNEQFF
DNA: TGTGCCAGCAGCGTAGAGGAGTACTACAATGAGCAGTTCTTC

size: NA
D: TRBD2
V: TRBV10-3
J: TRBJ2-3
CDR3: CAIRPTSGSSPDTQYF
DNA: TGTGCCATCAGACCAACTAGCGGGAGTTCCCCAGATACGCAGTATTTT

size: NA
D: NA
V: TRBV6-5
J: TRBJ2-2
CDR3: CASSYSGLAAGELFF
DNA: TGTGCCAGCAGTTACTCTGGTCTCGCCGCCGGGGAGCTGTTTTTT

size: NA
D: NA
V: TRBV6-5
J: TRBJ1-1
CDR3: CASSSIVEAFF
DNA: TGTGCCAGCAGTTCCATCGTAGAAGCTTTCTTT

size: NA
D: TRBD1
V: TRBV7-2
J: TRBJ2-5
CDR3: CASSHGGRGRLPGETQYF
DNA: TGTGCCAGCAGCCACGGGGGCAGGGGGCGCTTACCCGGGGAGACCCAGTACTTC

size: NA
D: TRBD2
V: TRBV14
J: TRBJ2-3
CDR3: CASSQVGLAGAGDTQYF
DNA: TGTGCCAGCAGCCAAGTGGGGCTAGCGGGAGCGGGAGATACGCAGTATTTT

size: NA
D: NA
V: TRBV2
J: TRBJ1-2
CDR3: CANPTGPNCGYTF
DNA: TGTGCCAACCCGACAGGACCCAATTGTGGCTACACCTTC

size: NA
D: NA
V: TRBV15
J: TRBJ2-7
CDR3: CATSGLPNYEQYF
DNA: TGTGCCACCTCGGGCTTACCAAACTACGAGCAGTACTTC

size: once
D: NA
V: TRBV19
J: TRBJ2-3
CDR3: CASRMTDTQYF
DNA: TGTGCCAGTAGAATGACAGATACGCAGTATTTT

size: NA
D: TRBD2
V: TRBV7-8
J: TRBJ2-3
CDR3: CASSTPERESVDTQYF
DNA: TGTGCCAGCAGCACCCCCGAGCGGGAGTCCGTGGATACGCAGTATTTT

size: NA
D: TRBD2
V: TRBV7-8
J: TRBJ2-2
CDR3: CASSSRTSMDTGELFF
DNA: TGTGCCAGCAGCTCCCGGACTAGCATGGACACCGGGGAGCTGTTTTTT

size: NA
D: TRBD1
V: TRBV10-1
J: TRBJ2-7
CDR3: CASSDRGLYEQYF
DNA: TGCGCCAGCAGTGACAGGGGGCTCTACGAGCAGTACTTC

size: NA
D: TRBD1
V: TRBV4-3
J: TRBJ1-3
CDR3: CASSLGTGQGSGNTIYF
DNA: TGCGCCAGCAGCCTCGGGACAGGGCAGGGCTCTGGAAACACCATATATTTT

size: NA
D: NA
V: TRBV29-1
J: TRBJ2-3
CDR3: CSVEVGTDTQYF
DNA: TGCAGCGTTGAAGTGGGTACAGATACGCAGTATTTT

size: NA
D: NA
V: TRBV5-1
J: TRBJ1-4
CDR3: CASSLGQYQGEKLFF
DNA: TGCGCCAGCAGCTTGGGACAGTATCAAGGGGAAAAACTGTTTTTT

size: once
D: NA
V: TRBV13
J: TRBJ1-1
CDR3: CASSLGGPGRPNTEAFF
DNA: TGTGCCAGCAGCCTCGGTGGACCAGGGAGGCCGAACACTGAAGCTTTCTTT

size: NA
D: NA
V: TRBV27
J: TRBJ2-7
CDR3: CASSLGPGLSYEQYF
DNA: TGTGCCAGCAGTTTGGGTCCAGGGTTGTCCTACGAGCAGTACTTC

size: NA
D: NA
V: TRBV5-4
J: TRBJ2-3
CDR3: CASSLLSMRDPTDTQYF
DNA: TGTGCCAGCAGCTTACTTAGTATGCGGGACCCCACAGATACGCAGTATTTT

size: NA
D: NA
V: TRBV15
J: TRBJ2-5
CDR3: CATSSGDPGETQYF
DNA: TGTGCCACCAGCAGTGGGGACCCCGGAGAGACCCAGTACTTC

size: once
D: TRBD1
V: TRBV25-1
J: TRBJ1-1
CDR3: CASSVGQRAFF
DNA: TGTGCCAGCAGTGTGGGACAGCGAGCTTTCTTT

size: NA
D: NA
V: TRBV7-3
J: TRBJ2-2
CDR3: CASSPYGAYGELFF
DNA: TGTGCCAGCAGCCCATACGGGGCGTACGGGGAGCTGTTTTTT

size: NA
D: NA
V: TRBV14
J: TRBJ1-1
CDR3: CASSQAGSGGLAEAFF
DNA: TGTGCCAGCAGCCAAGCCGGCAGCGGAGGTCTCGCTGAAGCTTTCTTT

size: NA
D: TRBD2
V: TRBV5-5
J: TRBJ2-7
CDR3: CASSATGTSGRQSLVQYF
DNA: TGTGCCAGCAGCGCTACCGGGACTAGCGGGCGACAATCCCTCGTGCAGTACTTC

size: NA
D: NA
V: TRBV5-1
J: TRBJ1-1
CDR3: CASSQQGVGNTEAFF
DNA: TGCGCCAGCAGCCAACAGGGTGTCGGAAACACTGAAGCTTTCTTT